The T cell receptor beta chain under discussion was sequenced for a study of blood T cell repertoires in COVID-19. Across the whole study: In each case, the material was cDNA or gDNA derived from T cells, B-cell-depleted T cells, or PBMCs.

Those enrolled, adults aged roughly 18 to 100 years, came from about 24 US areas. Unmatched junction bases numbered 9, after V lost 2 bases and J lost 7 bases. The germline gives CDR1 SNHLY, CDR2 FYNNEI. The CDR3 is 16 amino acids. The repertoire was sequenced with immunoSEQ multiplex PCR; TCRdb's copy has only in-frame clones and lacks some. This table holds some 530,000 clones, roughly nine tenths found once. The rearrangement links TRBV2 to TRBJ2-1; TRBD2 agrees at 9 bases. The source is a woman aged 60-70 years who had recovered from COVID-19. Sequencing was carried out using PBMCs or T cells enriched from blood (not recorded which). The DNA of the CDR3 is TGTGCCAGCAGTGAACGGGCGGGGGGGGCTCATAATGAGCAGTTCTTC. This translates into CASSERAGGAHNEQFF.